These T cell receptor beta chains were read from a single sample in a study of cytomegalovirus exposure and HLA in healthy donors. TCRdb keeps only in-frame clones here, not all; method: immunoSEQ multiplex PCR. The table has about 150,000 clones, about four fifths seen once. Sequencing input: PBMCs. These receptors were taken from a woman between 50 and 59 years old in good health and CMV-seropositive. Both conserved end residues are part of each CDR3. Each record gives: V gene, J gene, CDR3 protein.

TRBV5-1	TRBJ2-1	CASSSGTGSHEQFF
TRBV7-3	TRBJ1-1	CASSAQGNTEAFF
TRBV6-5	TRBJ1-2	CASSYGQSYGYTF
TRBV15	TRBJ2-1	CATSRDRTSGNEQFF
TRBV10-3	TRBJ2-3	CAISEQQGATDTQYF
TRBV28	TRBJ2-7	CASSLGGNSYEQYF
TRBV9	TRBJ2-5	CASSAGVGETQYF
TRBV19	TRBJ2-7	CASTRGSGEREQYF
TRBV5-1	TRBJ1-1	CASSLASGGSLNTEAFF
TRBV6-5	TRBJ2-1	CASRTVQGSEQFF
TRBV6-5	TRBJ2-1	CASSRGTVNEQFF
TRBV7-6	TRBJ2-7	CASSKLTGQGKYEQYF
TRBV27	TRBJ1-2	CASSFERGLIYGYTF
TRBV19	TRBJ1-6	CASKNLGQADSPLHF
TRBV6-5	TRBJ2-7	CASSYGLRIAEQYF
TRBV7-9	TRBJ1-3	CASSFNDRGTGNTIYF
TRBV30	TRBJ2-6	CAWRTSGANVLTF
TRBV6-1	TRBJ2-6	CASSDAGLPSGANVLTF
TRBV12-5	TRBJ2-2	CASVGGGRNTGELFF
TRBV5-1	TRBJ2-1	CASSLEPHPSSYNEQFF
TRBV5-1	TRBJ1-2	CASSLEGQGLNGYTF
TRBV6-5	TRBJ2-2	CASSPLGTGELFF
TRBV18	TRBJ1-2	CASSPDSNYGYTF
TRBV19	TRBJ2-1	CASSITGGPSYNEQFF
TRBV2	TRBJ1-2	CASSEAAGGVSNYGYTF
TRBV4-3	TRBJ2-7	CASSQMTGGSYEQYF
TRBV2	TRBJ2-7	CASSAWDRKTPSGTTYEQYF
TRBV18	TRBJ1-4	CASSQRTAGNEKLFF
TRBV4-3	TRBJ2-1	CASSQQTSGRHEQFF
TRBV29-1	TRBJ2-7	CSVDHQGLGEQYF
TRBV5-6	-	CASSGTSGISSYNEQFF
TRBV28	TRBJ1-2	CASSSVVYGYTF
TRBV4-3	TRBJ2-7	CASSQSLGGIRAPKDEQYF
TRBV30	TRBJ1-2	CAWSVGGSYGYTF
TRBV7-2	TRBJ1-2	CASSLTWAGEGYTF
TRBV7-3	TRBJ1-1	CASTDQGTLTEAFF
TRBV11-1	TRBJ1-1	CASSRSGATEAFF
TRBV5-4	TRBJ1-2	CASSLEGDRARIRYGYTF